The TCR beta chain under discussion was sequenced for a study of prognosis after radiotherapy for stage I lung cancer. This CDR3 has 13 residues. V was clipped by 5 bases and J by 0 bases, with 8 bases between them. Germline CDR1 and CDR2: MNHEY and SMNVEV (reference sequence). It was by two-round multiplex PCR that TCR beta CDR3 was amplified from genomic DNA. Round-one PCR had primers specific to each TRBV and TRBJ gene. TCRdb redid the calling of the multiplex PCR reads with MiXCR, one entry per CDR3 protein. This table has about 16,000 distinct CDR3 sequences, around two fifths appearing once. The sample was PBMCs, taken before or after stereotactic body radiation therapy (not recorded which). The TCR comes from a donor of 50 years or more with non-small cell lung cancer. This sequence joins TRBV27 and TRBJ2-7; no clear D gene. DNA of the CDR3: TGTGCCAGCAGTCTCAGGATCTCCTACGAGCAGTACTTC. It is translated as CASSLRISYEQYF.